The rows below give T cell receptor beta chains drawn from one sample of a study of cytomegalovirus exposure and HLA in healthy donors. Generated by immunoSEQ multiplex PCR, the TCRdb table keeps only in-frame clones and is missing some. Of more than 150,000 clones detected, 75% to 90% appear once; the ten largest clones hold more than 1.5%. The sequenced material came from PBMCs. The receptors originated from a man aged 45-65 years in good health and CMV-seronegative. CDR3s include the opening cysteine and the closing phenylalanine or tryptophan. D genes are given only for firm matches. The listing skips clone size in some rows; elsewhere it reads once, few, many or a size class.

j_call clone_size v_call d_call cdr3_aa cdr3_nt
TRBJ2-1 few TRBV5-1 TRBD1 CASSRDRTNEQFF TGCGCCAGCAGTCGGGACAGGACCAATGAGCAGTTCTTC
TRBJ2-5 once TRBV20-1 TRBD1 CSAYRGETQYF TGCAGTGCTTACAGGGGGGAGACCCAGTACTTC
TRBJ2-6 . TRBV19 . CASIARDSGANVLTF TGTGCCAGTATCGCTCGGGACTCTGGGGCCAACGTCCTGACTTTC
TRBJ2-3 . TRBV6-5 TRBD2 CASSYQTGGLQYF TGTGCCAGCAGTTACCAGACCGGGGGGTTACAGTATTTT
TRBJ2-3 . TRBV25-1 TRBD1 CASSEAGGKADTQYF TGTGCCAGCAGTGAGGCAGGGGGCAAGGCAGATACGCAGTATTTT
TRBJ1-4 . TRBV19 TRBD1 CASSIKGAGEKLFF TGTGCCAGTAGTATAAAGGGGGCCGGTGAAAAACTGTTTTTT
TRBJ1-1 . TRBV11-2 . CASSSNPGHMNTEAFF TGTGCCAGCAGCTCAAACCCGGGACATATGAACACTGAAGCTTTCTTT
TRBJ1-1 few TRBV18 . CASSPPGPSPEAFF TGTGCCAGCTCACCACCGGGCCCATCTCCTGAAGCTTTCTTT
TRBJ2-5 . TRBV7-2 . CASSLSSGGGNRQETQYF TGTGCCAGCAGCTTAAGCTCAGGTGGGGGGAACCGACAAGAGACCCAGTACTTC
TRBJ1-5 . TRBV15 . CATSRRVGVGIPNQPQHF TGTGCCACCAGCCGGCGGGTCGGGGTGGGGATACCCAATCAGCCCCAGCATTTT
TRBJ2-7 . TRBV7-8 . CASSHAGSPGYEQYF TGTGCCAGCAGCCATGCAGGATCCCCTGGCTACGAGCAGTACTTC
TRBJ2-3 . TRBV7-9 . CASSLSNSFSTDTQYF TGTGCCAGCAGCTTATCAAATAGCTTTAGCACAGATACGCAGTATTTT
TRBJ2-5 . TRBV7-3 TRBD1 CASSPSPGQGFTQYF TGTGCCAGCAGCCCCAGCCCGGGACAGGGGTTTACCCAGTACTTC
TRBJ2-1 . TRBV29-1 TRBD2 CSVTSGGINEQFF TGCAGCGTGACTAGCGGGGGGATCAATGAGCAGTTCTTC
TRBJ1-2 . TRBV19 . CASSIWSNLGGTAGYTF TGTGCCAGTAGTATATGGTCAAACCTGGGGGGTACTGCTGGCTACACCTTC
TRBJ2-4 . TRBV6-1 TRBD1 CASSEEGQGNIQYF TGTGCCAGCAGTGAAGAGGGACAGGGGAACATTCAGTACTTC
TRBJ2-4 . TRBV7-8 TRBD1 CASSSTGLAKNIQYF TGTGCCAGCAGCTCGACAGGGCTGGCCAAAAACATTCAGTACTTC
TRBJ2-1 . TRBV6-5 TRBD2 CASRGLAGGYNEQFF TGTGCCAGCAGGGGACTAGCGGGGGGCTACAATGAGCAGTTCTTC
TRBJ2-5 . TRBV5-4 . CASSLDGAKETQYF TGTGCCAGCAGCTTAGATGGGGCGAAAGAGACCCAGTACTTC
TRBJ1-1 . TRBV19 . CASSISRSSRLNTEAFF TGTGCCAGTAGTATTTCCCGGAGCAGCCGGTTGAACACTGAAGCTTTCTTT
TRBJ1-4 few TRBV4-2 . CASSQVESSATNEKLFF TGTGCCAGCAGCCAAGTAGAAAGTTCCGCAACTAATGAAAAACTGTTTTTT
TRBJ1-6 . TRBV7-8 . CASSSARGNSPLHF TGTGCCAGCAGCTCGGCACGAGGTAACTCACCCCTCCACTTT
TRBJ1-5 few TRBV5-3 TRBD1 CARSFCRGSSNQPQHF TGTGCCAGAAGCTTCTGCAGGGGGTCGAGCAATCAGCCCCAGCATTTT
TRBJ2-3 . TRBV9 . CASSALLADTQYF TGTGCCAGCAGCGCCCTCCTAGCGGATACGCAGTATTTT
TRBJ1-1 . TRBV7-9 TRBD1 CASSRDRVNTEAFF TGTGCCAGCAGCCGCGACAGGGTCAACACTGAAGCTTTCTTT
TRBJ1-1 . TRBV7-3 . CASSLTGGNTEAFF TGTGCCAGCAGCTTAACGGGGGGTAACACTGAAGCTTTCTTT
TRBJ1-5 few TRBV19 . CASSPQGIGNQPQHF TGTGCCAGTAGCCCGCAGGGGATTGGCAATCAGCCCCAGCATTTT
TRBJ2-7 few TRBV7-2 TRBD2 CASSLGLAGVYEQYF TGTGCCAGCAGCTTAGGACTAGCGGGAGTCTACGAGCAGTACTTC
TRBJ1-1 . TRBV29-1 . CSVEVRATEAFF TGCAGCGTTGAGGTTCGAGCCACTGAAGCTTTCTTT
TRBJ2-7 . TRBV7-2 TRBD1 CASNGQGTYEQYF TGTGCCAGCAATGGACAGGGAACGTACGAGCAGTACTTC
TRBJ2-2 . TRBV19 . CASSISGGTGELFF TGTGCCAGTAGTATTTCGGGTGGGACCGGGGAGCTGTTTTTT
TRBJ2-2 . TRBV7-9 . CASSLVEGFGELFF TGTGCCAGCAGCTTAGTAGAGGGTTTCGGGGAGCTGTTTTTT
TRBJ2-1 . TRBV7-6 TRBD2 CASSLLGTSGTSSYNEQFF TGTGCCAGCAGCTTACTTGGGACTAGCGGGACTTCTTCCTACAATGAGCAGTTCTTC
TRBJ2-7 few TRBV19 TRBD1 CASSPQLGTGSYEQYF TGTGCCAGTAGTCCCCAGTTGGGGACAGGGTCCTACGAGCAGTACTTC
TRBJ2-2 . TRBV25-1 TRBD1 CASSGDRVYTGELFF TGTGCCAGCAGTGGGGACAGGGTTTACACCGGGGAGCTGTTTTTT
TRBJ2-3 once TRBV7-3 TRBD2 CASSLKGLAGGADTQYF TGTGCCAGCAGCTTAAAGGGACTAGCGGGAGGTGCAGATACGCAGTATTTT
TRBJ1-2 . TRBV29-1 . CSVVAHDYGYTF TGCAGCGTTGTGGCACATGACTATGGCTACACCTTC
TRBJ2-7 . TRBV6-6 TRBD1 CASSYLWDRGHEQYF TGTGCCAGCAGTTACCTGTGGGACAGGGGACACGAGCAGTACTTC
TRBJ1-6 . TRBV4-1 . CASSHQVDYYNSPLHF TGCGCCAGCAGCCACCAGGTAGATTACTATAATTCACCCCTCCACTTT
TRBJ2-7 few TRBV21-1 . CASSKSRTSEGQEQYF TGTGCCAGCAGCAAATCTAGGACTAGCGAAGGGCAAGAGCAGTACTTC
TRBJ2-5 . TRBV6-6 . CASRHRVDDLEETQYF TGTGCCAGCAGACACCGGGTAGATGACTTGGAAGAGACCCAGTACTTC
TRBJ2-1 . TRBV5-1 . CASSWENYNEQFF TGCGCCAGCTCGTGGGAGAACTACAATGAGCAGTTCTTC
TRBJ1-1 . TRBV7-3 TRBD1 CSSSFRDRGDNVNTEAFF TGTTCCAGCAGCTTCCGGGACAGGGGGGACAACGTGAACACTGAAGCTTTCTTT
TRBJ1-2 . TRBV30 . CAWGPQVGGYTF TGTGCCTGGGGGCCCCAGGTTGGGGGCTACACCTTC
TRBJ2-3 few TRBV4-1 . CASSQVGLITDTQYF TGCGCCAGCAGCCAAGTTGGGCTAATCACAGATACGCAGTATTTT
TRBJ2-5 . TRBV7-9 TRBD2 CASSLALAGEFQETQYF TGTGCCAGCAGCTTAGCTCTAGCGGGGGAATTCCAAGAGACCCAGTACTTC
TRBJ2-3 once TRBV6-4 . CASSPTTGDTQYF TGTGCCAGCAGTCCTACTACCGGAGATACGCAGTATTTT